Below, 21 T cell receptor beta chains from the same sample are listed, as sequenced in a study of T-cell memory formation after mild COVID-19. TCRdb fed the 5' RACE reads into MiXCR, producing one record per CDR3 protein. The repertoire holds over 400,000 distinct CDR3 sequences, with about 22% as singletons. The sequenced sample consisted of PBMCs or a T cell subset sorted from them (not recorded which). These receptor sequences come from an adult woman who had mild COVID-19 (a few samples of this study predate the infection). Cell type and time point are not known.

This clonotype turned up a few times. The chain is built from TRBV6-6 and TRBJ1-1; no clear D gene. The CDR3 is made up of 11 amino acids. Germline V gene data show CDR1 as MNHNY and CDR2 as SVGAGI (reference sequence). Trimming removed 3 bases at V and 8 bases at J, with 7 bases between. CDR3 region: CASSYGREAFF. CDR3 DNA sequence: TGTGCCAGCAGTTATGGGAGGGAAGCTTTCTTT.

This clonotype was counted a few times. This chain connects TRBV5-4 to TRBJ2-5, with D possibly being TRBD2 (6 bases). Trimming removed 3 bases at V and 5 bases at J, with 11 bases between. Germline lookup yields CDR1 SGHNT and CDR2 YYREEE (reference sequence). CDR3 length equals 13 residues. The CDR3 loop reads CASSSAGGETQYF. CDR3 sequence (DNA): TGTGCCAGCAGCTCGGCTGGGGGGGAGACCCAGTACTTC.

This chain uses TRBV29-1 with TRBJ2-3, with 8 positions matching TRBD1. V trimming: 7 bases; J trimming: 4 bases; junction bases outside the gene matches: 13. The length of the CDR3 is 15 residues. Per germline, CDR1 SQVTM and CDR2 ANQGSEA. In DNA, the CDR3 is TGCAGCGCCCCGACCCCGGACAGGGTGCCAGATACGCAGTATTTT. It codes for CSAPTPDRVPDTQYF.

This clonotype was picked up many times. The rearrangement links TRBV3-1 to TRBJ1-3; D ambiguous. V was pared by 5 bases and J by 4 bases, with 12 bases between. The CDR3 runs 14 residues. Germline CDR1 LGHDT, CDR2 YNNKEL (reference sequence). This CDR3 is CASSWNARGNTIYF. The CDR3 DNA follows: TGTGCCAGCAGCTGGAATGCGAGGGGAAACACCATATATTTT.

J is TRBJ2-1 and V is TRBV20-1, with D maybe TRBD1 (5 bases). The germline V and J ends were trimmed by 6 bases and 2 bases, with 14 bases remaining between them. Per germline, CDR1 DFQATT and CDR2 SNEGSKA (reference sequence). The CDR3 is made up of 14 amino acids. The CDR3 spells CSAITGNPYNEQFF. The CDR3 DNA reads TGCAGTGCAATTACAGGAAACCCCTACAATGAGCAGTTCTTC.

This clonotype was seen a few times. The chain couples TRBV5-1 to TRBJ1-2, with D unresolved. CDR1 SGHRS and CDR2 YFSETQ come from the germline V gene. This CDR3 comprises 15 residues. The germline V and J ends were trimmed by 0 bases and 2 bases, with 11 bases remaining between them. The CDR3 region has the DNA TGCGCCAGCAGCTTGGCGGCAGGAGTCAACTATGGCTACACCTTC. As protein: CASSLAAGVNYGYTF.

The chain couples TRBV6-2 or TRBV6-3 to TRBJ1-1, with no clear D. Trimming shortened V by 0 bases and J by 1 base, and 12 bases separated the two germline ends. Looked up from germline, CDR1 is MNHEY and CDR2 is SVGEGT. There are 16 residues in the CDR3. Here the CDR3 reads CASSYSRDQGNTEAFF. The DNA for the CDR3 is TGTGCCAGCAGTTACTCCCGGGATCAAGGGAACACTGAAGCTTTCTTT.

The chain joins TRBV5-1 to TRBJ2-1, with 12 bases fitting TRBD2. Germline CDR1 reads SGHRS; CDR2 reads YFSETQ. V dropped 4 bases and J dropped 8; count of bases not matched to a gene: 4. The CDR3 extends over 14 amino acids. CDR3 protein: CASSTLAGGYEQFF. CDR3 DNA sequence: TGCGCCAGCAGCACCCTAGCGGGAGGGTATGAGCAGTTCTTC. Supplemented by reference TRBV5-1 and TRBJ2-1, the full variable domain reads KAGVTQTPRYLIKTRGQQVTLSCSPISGHRSVSWYQQTPGQGLQFLFEYFSETQRNKGNFPGRFSGRQFSNSRSEMNVSTLELGDSALYLCASSTLAGGYEQFFGPGTRLTVL.

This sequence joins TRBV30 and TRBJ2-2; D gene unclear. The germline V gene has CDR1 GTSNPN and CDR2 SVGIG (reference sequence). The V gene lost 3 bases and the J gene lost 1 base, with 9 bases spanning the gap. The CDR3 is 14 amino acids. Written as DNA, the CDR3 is TGTGCCTGGAGGGTTAGCTTGAACACCGGGGAGCTGTTTTTT. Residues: CAWRVSLNTGELFF. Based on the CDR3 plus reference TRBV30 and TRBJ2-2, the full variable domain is SQTIHQWPATLVQPVGSPLSLECTVEGTSNPNLYWYRQAAGRGLQLLFYSVGIGQISSEVPQNLSASRPQDRQFILSSKKLLLSDSGFYLCAWRVSLNTGELFFGEGSRLTVL.

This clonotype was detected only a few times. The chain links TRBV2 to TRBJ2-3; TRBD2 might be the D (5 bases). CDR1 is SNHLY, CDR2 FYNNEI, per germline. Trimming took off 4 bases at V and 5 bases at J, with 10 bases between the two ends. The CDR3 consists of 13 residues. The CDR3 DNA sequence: TGTGCCAGCAGTGGACTATTAGGAGATACGCAGTATTTT. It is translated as CASSGLLGDTQYF.

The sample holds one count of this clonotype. In DNA form, the CDR3 reads TGTGCCAGCAGGATACAGGGGTGGAACACTGAAGCTTTCTTT. Translated: CASRIQGWNTEAFF. This rearrangement joins TRBV6-2 or TRBV6-3 to TRBJ1-1; 7 nucleotides agree with TRBD1. Germline CDR1 is MNHEY and CDR2 is SVGEGT. V lost 6 bases and J lost 1; bases outside the gene matches: 5. The CDR3 is made up of 14 amino acids.

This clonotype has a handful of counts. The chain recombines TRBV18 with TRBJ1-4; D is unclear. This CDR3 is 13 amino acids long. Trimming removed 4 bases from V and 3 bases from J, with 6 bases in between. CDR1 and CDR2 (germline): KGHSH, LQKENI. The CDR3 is CASSLGPNEKLFF. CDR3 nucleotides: TGTGCCAGCTCACTGGGCCCTAATGAAAAACTGTTTTTT.

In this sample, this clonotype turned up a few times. CDR3 sequence reads: CASSPRTLTEAFF. CDR3 nucleotides: TGTGCCAGCAGCCCAAGAACGTTGACTGAAGCTTTCTTT. The rearrangement links TRBV14 to TRBJ1-1, with D unresolved. Germline-derived CDR1 and CDR2 are SGHDN and FVKESK. The CDR3 covers 13 residues. V was trimmed by 4 bases and J by 5 bases, leaving 11 bases between them.

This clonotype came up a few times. CDR3 nucleotides: TGCAGTGCTAGAGTTCCGGGACAGGCCTACGAGCAGTACTTC. It encodes CSARVPGQAYEQYF. The chain couples TRBV20-1 to TRBJ2-7; 8 bases fit TRBD1. The CDR3 totals 14 residues. Germline V gives CDR1 DFQATT, CDR2 SNEGSKA (reference sequence). J gave up 2 bases and V 1 base, and 4 bases lay outside the gene matches.

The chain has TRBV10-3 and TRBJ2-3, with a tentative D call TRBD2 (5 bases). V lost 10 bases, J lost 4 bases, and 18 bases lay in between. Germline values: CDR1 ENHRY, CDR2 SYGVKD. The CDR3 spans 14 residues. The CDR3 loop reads CATQDLPPPDTQYF. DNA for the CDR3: TGTGCCACCCAGGACTTACCTCCCCCAGATACGCAGTATTTT.

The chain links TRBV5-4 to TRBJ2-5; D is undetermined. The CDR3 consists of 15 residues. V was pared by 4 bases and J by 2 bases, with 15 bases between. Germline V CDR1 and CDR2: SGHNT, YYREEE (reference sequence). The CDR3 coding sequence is TGTGCCAGCAGCCCTCAAGCACCCCGGCAAGAGACCCAGTACTTC. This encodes CASSPQAPRQETQYF.

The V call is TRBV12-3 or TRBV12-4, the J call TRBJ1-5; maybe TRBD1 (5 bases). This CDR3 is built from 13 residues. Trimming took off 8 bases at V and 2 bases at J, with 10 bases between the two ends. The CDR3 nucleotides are TGTGCCAGCCGTGGGGGGGGCAATCAGCCCCAGCATTTT. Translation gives CASRGGGNQPQHF.

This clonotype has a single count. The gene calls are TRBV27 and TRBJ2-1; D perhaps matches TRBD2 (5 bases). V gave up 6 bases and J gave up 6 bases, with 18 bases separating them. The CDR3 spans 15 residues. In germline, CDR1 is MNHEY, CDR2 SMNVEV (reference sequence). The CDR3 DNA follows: TGTGCCAGCAGCACGGGATTTAGGTTATTCAATGAGCAGTTCTTC. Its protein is CASSTGFRLFNEQFF.

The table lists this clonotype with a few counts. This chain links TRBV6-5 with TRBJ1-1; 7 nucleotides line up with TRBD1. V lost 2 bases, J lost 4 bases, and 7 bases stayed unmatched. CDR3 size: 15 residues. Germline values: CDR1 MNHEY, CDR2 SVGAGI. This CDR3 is CASSYHIQGPTEAFF. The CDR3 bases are TGTGCCAGCAGTTACCACATACAGGGGCCCACTGAAGCTTTCTTT.

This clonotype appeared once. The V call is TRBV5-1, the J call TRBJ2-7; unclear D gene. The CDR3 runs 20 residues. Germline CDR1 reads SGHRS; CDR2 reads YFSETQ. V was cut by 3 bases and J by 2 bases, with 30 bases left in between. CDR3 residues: CASSSYHRPRLGGSAYEQYF. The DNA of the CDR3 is TGCGCCAGCAGCTCCTATCATCGTCCCCGGCTAGGCGGCTCCGCCTACGAGCAGTACTTC.

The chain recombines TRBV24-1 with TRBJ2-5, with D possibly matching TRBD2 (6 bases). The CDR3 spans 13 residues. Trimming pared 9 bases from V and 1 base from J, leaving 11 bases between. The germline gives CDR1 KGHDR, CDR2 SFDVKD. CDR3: CATSGEVQETQYF. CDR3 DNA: TGTGCCACCTCGGGAGAGGTCCAAGAGACCCAGTACTTC.